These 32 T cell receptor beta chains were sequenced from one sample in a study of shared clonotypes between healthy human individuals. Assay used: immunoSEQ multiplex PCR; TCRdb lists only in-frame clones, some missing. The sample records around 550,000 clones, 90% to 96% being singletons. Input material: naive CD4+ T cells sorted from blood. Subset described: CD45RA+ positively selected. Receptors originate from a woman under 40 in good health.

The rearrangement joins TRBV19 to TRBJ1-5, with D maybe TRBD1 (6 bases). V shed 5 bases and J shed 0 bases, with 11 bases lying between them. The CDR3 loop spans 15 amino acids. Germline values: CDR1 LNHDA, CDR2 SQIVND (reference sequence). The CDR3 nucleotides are TGTGCCAGTAGTCGACAGGAACATAGCAATCAGCCCCAGCATTTT. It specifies CASSRQEHSNQPQHF.

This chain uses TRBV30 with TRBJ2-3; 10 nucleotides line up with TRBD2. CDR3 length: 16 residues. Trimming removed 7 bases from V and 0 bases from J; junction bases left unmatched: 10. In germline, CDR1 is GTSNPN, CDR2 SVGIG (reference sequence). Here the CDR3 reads CASSPSGSASTDTQYF. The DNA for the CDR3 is TGTGCCTCCTCTCCTAGCGGGAGTGCTAGCACAGATACGCAGTATTTT.

Written as DNA, the CDR3 is TGTGCCATGGCTTCCGGGGCCTACAATGAGCAGTTCTTC. Its translation: CAMASGAYNEQFF. The chain employs TRBV2 and TRBJ2-1; perhaps TRBD2 as D (5 bases). Germline CDR1 and CDR2: SNHLY and FYNNEI. This CDR3 comprises 13 residues. V was trimmed by 10 bases and J by 2 bases, leaving 12 bases between them.

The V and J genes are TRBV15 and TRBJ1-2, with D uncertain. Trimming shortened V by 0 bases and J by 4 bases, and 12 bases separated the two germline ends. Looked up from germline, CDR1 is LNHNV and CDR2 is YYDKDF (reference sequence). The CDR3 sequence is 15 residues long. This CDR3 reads CATSRDRGSSYGYTF. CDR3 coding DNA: TGTGCCACCAGCAGAGATCGGGGAAGTAGCTATGGCTACACCTTC.

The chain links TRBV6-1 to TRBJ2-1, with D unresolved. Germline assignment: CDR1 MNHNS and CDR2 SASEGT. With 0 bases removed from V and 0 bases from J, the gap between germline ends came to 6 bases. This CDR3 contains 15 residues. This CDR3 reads CASSEAAGSYNEQFF. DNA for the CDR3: TGTGCCAGCAGTGAAGCGGCTGGCTCCTACAATGAGCAGTTCTTC.

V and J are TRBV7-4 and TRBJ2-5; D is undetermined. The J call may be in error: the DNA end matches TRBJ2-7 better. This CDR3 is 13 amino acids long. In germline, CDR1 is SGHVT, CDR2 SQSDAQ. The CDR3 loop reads CASSPYGSYEQYF. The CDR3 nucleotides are TGTGCCAGCAGCCCCTATGGGTCCTACGAGCAGTACTTC.

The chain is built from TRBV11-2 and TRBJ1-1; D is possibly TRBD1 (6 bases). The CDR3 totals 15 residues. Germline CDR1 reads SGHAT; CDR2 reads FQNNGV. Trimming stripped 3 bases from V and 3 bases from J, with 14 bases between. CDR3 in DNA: TGTGCCAGCAGCTTTGTCGAGGACAGTTACACTGAAGCTTTCTTT. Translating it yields CASSFVEDSYTEAFF. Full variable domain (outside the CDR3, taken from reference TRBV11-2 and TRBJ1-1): EAGVAQSPRYKIIEKRQSVAFWCNPISGHATLYWYQQILGQGPKLLIQFQNNGVVDDSQLPKDRFSAERLKGVDSTLKIQPAKLEDSAVYLCASSFVEDSYTEAFFGQGTRLTVV.

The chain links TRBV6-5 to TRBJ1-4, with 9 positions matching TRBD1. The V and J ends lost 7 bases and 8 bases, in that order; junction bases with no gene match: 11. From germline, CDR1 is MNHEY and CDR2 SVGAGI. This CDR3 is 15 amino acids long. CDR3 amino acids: CASTPGTGTREKLFF. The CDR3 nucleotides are TGTGCCAGCACTCCCGGGACAGGGACGAGGGAAAAACTGTTTTTT.

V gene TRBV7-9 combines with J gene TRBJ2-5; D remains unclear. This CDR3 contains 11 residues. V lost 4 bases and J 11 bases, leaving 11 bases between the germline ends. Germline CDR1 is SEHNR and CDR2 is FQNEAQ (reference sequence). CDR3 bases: TGTGCCAGCAGCTCCCCGTCGTCGCAGTACTTC. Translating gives CASSSPSSQYF. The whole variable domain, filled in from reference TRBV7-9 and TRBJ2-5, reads DTGVSQNPRHKITKRGQNVTFRCDPISEHNRLYWYRQTLGQGPEFLTYFQNEAQLEKSRLLSDRFSAERPKGSFSTLEIQRTEQGDSAMYLCASSSPSSQYFGPGTRLLVL.

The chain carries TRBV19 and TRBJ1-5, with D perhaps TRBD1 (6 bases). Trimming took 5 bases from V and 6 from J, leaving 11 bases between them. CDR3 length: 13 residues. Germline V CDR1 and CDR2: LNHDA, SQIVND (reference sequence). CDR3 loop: CASSGGLGQPQHF. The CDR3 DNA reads TGTGCCAGTAGTGGGGGGCTTGGTCAGCCCCAGCATTTT.

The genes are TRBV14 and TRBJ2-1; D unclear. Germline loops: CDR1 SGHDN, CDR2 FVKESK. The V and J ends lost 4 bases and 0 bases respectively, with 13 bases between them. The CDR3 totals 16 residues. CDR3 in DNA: TGTGCCAGCAGCCGCTTGATTACCAGCTCCTACAATGAGCAGTTCTTC. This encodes CASSRLITSSYNEQFF.

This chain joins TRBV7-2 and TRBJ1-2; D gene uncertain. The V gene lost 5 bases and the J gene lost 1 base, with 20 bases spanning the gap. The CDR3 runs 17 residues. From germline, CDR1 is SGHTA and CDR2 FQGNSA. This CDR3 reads CASSPGGKTDFNYGYTF. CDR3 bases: TGTGCCAGCAGCCCGGGCGGGAAGACTGACTTTAACTATGGCTACACCTTC.

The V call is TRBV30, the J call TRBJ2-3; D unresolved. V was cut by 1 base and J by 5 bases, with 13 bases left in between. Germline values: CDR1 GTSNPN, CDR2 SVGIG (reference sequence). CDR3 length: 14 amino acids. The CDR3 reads CAWSDDPRVDTQYF. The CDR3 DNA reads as TGTGCCTGGAGTGACGATCCTAGGGTAGATACGCAGTATTTT.

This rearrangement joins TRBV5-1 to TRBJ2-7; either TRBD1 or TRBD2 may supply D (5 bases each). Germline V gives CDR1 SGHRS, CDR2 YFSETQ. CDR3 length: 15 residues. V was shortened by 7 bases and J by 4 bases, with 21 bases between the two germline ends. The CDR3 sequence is CASSEGTRVFYEQYF. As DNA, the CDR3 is TGCGCCAGCTCCGAGGGGACCAGGGTTTTTTACGAGCAGTACTTC.

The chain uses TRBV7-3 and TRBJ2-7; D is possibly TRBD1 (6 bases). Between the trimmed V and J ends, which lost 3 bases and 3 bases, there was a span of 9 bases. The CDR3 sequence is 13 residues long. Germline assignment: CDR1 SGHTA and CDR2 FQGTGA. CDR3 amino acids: CASSFGQIYEQYF. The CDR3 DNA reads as TGTGCCAGCAGCTTCGGACAGATCTACGAGCAGTACTTC.

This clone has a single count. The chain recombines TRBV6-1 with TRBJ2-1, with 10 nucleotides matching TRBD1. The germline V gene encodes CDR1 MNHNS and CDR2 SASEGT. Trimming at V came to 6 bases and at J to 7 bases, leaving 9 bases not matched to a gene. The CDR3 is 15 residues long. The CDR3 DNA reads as TGTGCCAGCAGGAAGGGACAGGGGTTCGGGAATGAGCAGTTCTTC. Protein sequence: CASRKGQGFGNEQFF.

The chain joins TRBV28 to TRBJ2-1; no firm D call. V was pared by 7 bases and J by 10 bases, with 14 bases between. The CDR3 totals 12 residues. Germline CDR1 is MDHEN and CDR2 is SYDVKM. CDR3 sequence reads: CASTITESEQFF. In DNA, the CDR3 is TGTGCCAGCACGATAACAGAAAGCGAGCAGTTCTTC.

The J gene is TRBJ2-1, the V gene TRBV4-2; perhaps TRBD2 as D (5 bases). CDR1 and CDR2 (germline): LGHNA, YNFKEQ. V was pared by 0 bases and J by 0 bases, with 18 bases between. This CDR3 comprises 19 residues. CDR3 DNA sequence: TGTGCCAGCAGCCAAGAAGGACGAGGGCCTGAGAGCTCCTACAATGAGCAGTTCTTC. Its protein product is CASSQEGRGPESSYNEQFF.

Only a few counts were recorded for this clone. CDR3: CASMDGVNYGYTF. The CDR3 coding sequence is TGTGCCAGCATGGATGGGGTTAACTATGGCTACACCTTC. The V call is TRBV2, the J call TRBJ1-2; unclear D gene. V was pared by 7 bases and J by 1 base, with 10 bases between. The CDR3 spans 13 residues. The V gene's germline CDR1 is SNHLY and CDR2 FYNNEI.

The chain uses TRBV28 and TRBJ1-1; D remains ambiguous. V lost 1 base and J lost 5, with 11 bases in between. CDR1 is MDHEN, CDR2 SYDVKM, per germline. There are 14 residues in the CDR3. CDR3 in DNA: TGTGCCAGCAGTTTATCGTACAGTGGGACTGAAGCTTTCTTT. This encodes CASSLSYSGTEAFF.

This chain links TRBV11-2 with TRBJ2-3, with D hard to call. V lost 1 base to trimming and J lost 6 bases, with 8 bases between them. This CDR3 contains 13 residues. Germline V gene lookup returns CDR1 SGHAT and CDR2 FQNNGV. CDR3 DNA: TGTGCCAGCAGCTTAGGATATGTGGATACGCAGTATTTT. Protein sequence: CASSLGYVDTQYF.

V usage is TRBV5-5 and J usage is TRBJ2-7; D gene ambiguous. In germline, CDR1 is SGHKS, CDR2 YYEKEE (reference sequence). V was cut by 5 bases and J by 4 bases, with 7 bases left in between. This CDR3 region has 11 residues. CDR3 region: CASRNGYEQYF. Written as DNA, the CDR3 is TGTGCCAGCAGGAACGGTTACGAGCAGTACTTC.

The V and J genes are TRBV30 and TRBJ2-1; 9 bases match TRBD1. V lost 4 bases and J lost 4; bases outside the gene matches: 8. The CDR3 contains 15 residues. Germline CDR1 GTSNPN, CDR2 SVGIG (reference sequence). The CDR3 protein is CAWTKGQGPYNEQFF. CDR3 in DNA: TGTGCCTGGACCAAGGGACAGGGACCTTACAATGAGCAGTTCTTC.

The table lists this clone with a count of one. The CDR3 reads CASSPPQGGEQYF. For the CDR3, the DNA is TGTGCCAGCTCACCACCGCAGGGTGGTGAGCAGTACTTC. This rearrangement joins TRBV18 to TRBJ2-7; a weak D match, TRBD1 (5 bases). The CDR3 has 13 amino acids. From germline, CDR1 is KGHSH and CDR2 LQKENI. Trimming left V 0 bases short and J 7 bases short, with 10 bases between.

In DNA, the CDR3 is TGTGCCAGCAGCCAAATGCGTACTGAAGCTTTCTTT. The encoded protein is CASSQMRTEAFF. The chain employs TRBV7-9 and TRBJ1-1; no clear D. Germline V lookup: CDR1 SEHNR, CDR2 FQNEAQ (reference sequence). V lost 5 bases to trimming and J lost 5 bases, with 9 bases between them. CDR3 size: 12 residues.

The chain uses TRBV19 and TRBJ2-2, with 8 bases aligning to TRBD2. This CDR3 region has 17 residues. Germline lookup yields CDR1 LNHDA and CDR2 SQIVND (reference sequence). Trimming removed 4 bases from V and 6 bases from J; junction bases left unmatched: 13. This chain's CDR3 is CASSTLHGTRKSGELFF. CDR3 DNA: TGTGCCAGTAGTACATTACACGGGACTAGGAAGTCCGGGGAGCTGTTTTTT.

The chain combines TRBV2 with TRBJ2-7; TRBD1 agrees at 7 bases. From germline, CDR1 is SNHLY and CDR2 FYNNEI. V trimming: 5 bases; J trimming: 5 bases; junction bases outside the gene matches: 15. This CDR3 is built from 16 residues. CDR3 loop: CASSTSDRPDTNEQYF. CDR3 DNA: TGTGCCAGCAGTACCTCGGACAGGCCAGACACGAACGAGCAGTACTTC.

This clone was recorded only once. The chain's CDR3 is CASEREGPDEQYF. In DNA, the CDR3 is TGTGCCAGCGAGCGGGAGGGCCCCGACGAGCAGTACTTC. J is TRBJ2-7 and V is TRBV28; 10 bases align to TRBD2. The CDR3 extends over 13 amino acids. J gave up 5 bases and V 8 bases, and 6 bases lay outside the gene matches. Germline values: CDR1 MDHEN, CDR2 SYDVKM.

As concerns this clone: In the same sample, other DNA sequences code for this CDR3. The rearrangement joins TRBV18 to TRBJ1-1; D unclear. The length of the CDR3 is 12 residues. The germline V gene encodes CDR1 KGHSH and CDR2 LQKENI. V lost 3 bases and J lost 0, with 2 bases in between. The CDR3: CASSPMNTEAFF. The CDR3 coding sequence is TGTGCCAGCTCACCCATGAACACTGAAGCTTTCTTT.

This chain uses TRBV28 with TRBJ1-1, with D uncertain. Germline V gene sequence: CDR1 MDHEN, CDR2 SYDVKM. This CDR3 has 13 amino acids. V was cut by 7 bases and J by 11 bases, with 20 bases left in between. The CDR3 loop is CASTLDANGRAFF. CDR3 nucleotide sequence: TGTGCCAGCACCCTCGACGCAAACGGAAGGGCTTTCTTT.

CDR3 DNA: TGCAGCGTTGAAGGGACAGGGGGCTTGAACACTGAAGCTTTCTTT. Its protein product is CSVEGTGGLNTEAFF. The V call is TRBV29-1, the J call TRBJ1-1; the match to TRBD1 covers 11 bases. Germline V gene lookup returns CDR1 SQVTM and CDR2 ANQGSEA. The CDR3 has 15 residues. The V gene end was trimmed by 1 base and the J gene end by 0 bases; junction bases not matched to a gene: 1.

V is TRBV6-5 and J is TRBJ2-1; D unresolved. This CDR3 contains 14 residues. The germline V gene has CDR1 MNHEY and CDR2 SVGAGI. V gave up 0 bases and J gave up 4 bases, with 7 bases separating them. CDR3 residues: CASSYSRPYNEQFF. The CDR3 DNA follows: TGTGCCAGCAGTTACTCGAGACCTTACAATGAGCAGTTCTTC.